This T cell receptor beta chain was obtained from a study of CD8+ T cells in alopecia areata. Concerning this clone itself: Its specificity is unknown.

Study-wide findings and caveats: Across lesional scalp, and particularly alopecia totalis/universalis, clonality surpassed that of normal scalp.

cDNA reverse transcribed from extracted RNA served as the sequencing template. TCRdb keeps only in-frame clones here, not all; method: immunoSEQ multiplex PCR. The repertoire has about 19,000 clones, approximately 70% of them found once; the top ten carry over 6%. Lesional scalp punch biopsies and peripheral blood came from alopecia areata patients. The sample in question was skin, obtained at week 0. This TCR derives from a human donor with alopecia areata.

The CDR3 region is CASSYSTGYAKNIQYF. CDR3 coding DNA: TGTGCCAGCAGTTACTCGACAGGGTATGCCAAAAACATTCAGTACTTC. This rearrangement joins TRBV6-6 to TRBJ2-4; 7 bases are a match to TRBD1. Germline assignment: CDR1 MNHNY and CDR2 SVGAGI (reference sequence). CDR3 length equals 16 residues. Trimming at V came to 0 bases and at J to 1 base, leaving 3 bases not matched to a gene.